A selection of T cell receptor beta chains follows, all from one sample in a study of T-cell memory formation after mild COVID-19. Each CDR3 protein is one row after TCRdb ran MiXCR on the 5' RACE reads. The table includes hundreds of thousands of distinct CDR3 sequences, 20% detected once. The specimen sequenced was PBMCs or a T cell subset sorted from them (not recorded which). Source of these receptors: a man aged 18 to 35 who had mild COVID-19 (a few samples of this study predate the infection). Cell type and time point are not known. CDR3s include the opening cysteine and the closing phenylalanine or tryptophan. Each record gives: J gene, clone size, V gene, D gene, CDR3 DNA, CDR3 protein. The D gene is left open where the match is weak. Clone sizes are given selectively: once, few, many, or a class where the clone is expanded.

TRBJ2-1,-,TRBV4-1,-,TGCGCCAGCAGCCATCTTACAGGGAGAACGTACAATGAGCAGTTCTTC,CASSHLTGRTYNEQFF
TRBJ2-5,-,TRBV7-6,-,TGTGCCAGCAGCCAGAGCGGGCAGACCCAGTACTTC,CASSQSGQTQYF
TRBJ1-1,once,TRBV19,-,TGTGCCAAACCGCATCCTCTGAACACTGAAGCTTTCTTT,CAKPHPLNTEAFF
TRBJ2-3,-,TRBV29-1,TRBD1,TGCAGCGTTGAGCCAGGGGGCTTCACAGATACGCAGTATTTT,CSVEPGGFTDTQYF
TRBJ2-7,-,TRBV7-9,-,TGTGCCAGCAGCCCCCGGTCGGGACCTGATACCTACGAGCAGTACTTC,CASSPRSGPDTYEQYF
TRBJ2-3,-,TRBV7-2,TRBD2,TGTGCCAGCAGCTTAGCGCGGCTAGCGGGGGGCACAGATACGCAGTATTTT,CASSLARLAGGTDTQYF
TRBJ2-5,-,TRBV29-1,-,TGCAGCGTTGACACCCCGGGACGGCAAGAGACCCAGTACTTC,CSVDTPGRQETQYF
TRBJ2-7,-,TRBV6-1,-,TGTGCCAGCACAGGGACCGCCTCCTACGAGCAGTACTTC,CASTGTASYEQYF
TRBJ2-7,few,TRBV20-1,TRBD1,TGCAGTGCTAAGGACCCCGGGACAGGGACCTACGAGCAGTACTTC,CSAKDPGTGTYEQYF
TRBJ1-2,-,TRBV28,-,TGTGCCAGCAGCCTCCCCCCCGGGACCCTGTATGGCTACACCTTC,CASSLPPGTLYGYTF
TRBJ2-1,-,TRBV6-5,TRBD1,TGTGCCAGCAGTTACGGGGTCAGGGGGCGCGAGCAGTTCTTC,CASSYGVRGREQFF
TRBJ2-5,-,TRBV5-1,TRBD2,TGCGCCAGCAGAGGCGGACTAGCCGTCGCGTACTTC,CASRGGLAVAYF
TRBJ1-2,-,TRBV5-1,TRBD1,TGCGCCAGCAGCTTGGACAGGGGATTGGGCGGCTACACCTTC,CASSLDRGLGGYTF
TRBJ2-7,few,TRBV4-3,TRBD2,TGCGCCAGCAGCCAAGAGATAGCGGGGGGCGCGAGTGAGCAGTACTTC,CASSQEIAGGASEQYF
TRBJ2-3,-,TRBV12-3/TRBV12-4,-,TGTGCCAGCAGTTCACCGGCCTACGGCACAGATACGCAGTATTTT,CASSSPAYGTDTQYF
TRBJ1-1,-,TRBV3-1,-,TGTGCCAGCAGCCAAGGGGATGGGAGTGCTTTCTTT,CASSQGDGSAFF
TRBJ2-1,few,TRBV27,-,TGTGCCAGCAGTTTGGGGGTTAGGGATGAGCAGTTCTTC,CASSLGVRDEQFF
TRBJ2-5,many,TRBV7-8,-,TGTGCCAGCAGCTTAGGATTAGAGACCCAGTACTTC,CASSLGLETQYF
TRBJ2-4,-,TRBV28,-,TGTGCCAGCAGTCGAATCTTGGGGGCTCTAGCCAAAAACATTCAGTACTTC,CASSRILGALAKNIQYF
TRBJ2-3,few,TRBV7-2,TRBD1,TGTGCCAGCAGCTTAGTCGGGACAGGGCGCACAGATACGCAGTATTTT,CASSLVGTGRTDTQYF
TRBJ2-3,few,TRBV7-9,-,TGTGCCAGCAGCTTACGCCCCTCCAGGGTTCGTTGGGATACGCAGTATTTT,CASSLRPSRVRWDTQYF
TRBJ2-1,-,TRBV7-9,TRBD2,TGTGCCAGCAGCATGGGACTAGTGATTGGTGAGCAGTTCTTC,CASSMGLVIGEQFF
TRBJ2-7,-,TRBV7-9,TRBD1,TGTGCCAGCAGCCCCCCCGGACAGGTCCAACTCTCCTTC,CASSPPGQVQLSF
TRBJ1-6,-,TRBV7-9,TRBD1,TGTGCCAGCAGCTGGAGGGGACAGGGTTCACCCCTCCACTTT,CASSWRGQGSPLHF
TRBJ2-5,few,TRBV7-2,TRBD1,TGTGCCAGCAGCCGCCGGGACAGCAACCAAGAGACCCAGTACTTC,CASSRRDSNQETQYF
TRBJ2-5,few,TRBV4-3,TRBD2,TGCGCCAGCAGCCCCGGGGGGACTAGCCGGGAGACCCAGTACTTC,CASSPGGTSRETQYF
TRBJ2-2,-,TRBV5-4,TRBD2,TGTGCCAGCAGCCCCCCAAGTCGCGGGAGGAACACCGGGGAGCTGTTTTTT,CASSPPSRGRNTGELFF
TRBJ1-5,-,TRBV18,-,TGTGCCAGCTCACCGGGGAGTGTGCAGAACAATCAGCCCCAGCATTTT,CASSPGSVQNNQPQHF
TRBJ2-6,-,TRBV5-1,-,TGCGCCAGCAGCTTGGATGGGGGCGCTGGGGCCAACGTCCTGACTTTC,CASSLDGGAGANVLTF
TRBJ2-1,many,TRBV6-2/TRBV6-3,TRBD2,TGTGCCAGCAGTTACGGTCGGGGGGGCAGGGATGAGCAGTTCTTC,CASSYGRGGRDEQFF
TRBJ2-7,-,TRBV11-3,-,TGTGCCAGCAGCTTACCCGGACAGATCTACGAGCAGTACTTC,CASSLPGQIYEQYF
TRBJ2-2,-,TRBV15,-,TGTGCCACCAGCAGAGATCGAACCGGGGAGCTGTTTTTT,CATSRDRTGELFF
TRBJ2-1,-,TRBV2,-,TGTGCCAGCAGCCCCTTGGGGGCGGGTGAGCAGTTCTTC,CASSPLGAGEQFF
TRBJ1-2,-,TRBV20-1,-,TGCAGTGCTAGGTCTTCAGTGTTCTATGGCTACACCTTC,CSARSSVFYGYTF
TRBJ2-1,-,TRBV19,TRBD2,TGTGCCACTGCGCTAGCGGGGCTATACAATGAGCAGTTCTTC,CATALAGLYNEQFF
TRBJ2-7,few,TRBV5-6,TRBD2,TGTGCCAGCAGCTCTGGGACTAGCGGAACCTACGAGCAGTACTTC,CASSSGTSGTYEQYF
TRBJ2-1,few,TRBV4-3,-,TGCGCCAGCAGCCAAGATCCCGCAATGGAGCAGTTCTTC,CASSQDPAMEQFF
TRBJ2-3,few,TRBV5-6,-,TGTGCCAGCAGCTTGCGGGACTTATATACGCAGTATTTT,CASSLRDLYTQYF
TRBJ2-2,-,TRBV24-1,-,TGTGCCACCCCCCCAGCGAACACCGGGGAGCTGTTTTTT,CATPPANTGELFF
TRBJ2-3,many,TRBV14,-,TGTGCCAGCAGCCAAGATATCGAGAATACGCAGTATTTT,CASSQDIENTQYF
TRBJ1-1,-,TRBV28,TRBD1,TGTGCCAGCCCCAAGGGGAAGGGGGCAACTGAAGCTTTCTTT,CASPKGKGATEAFF
TRBJ1-1,-,TRBV7-3,-,TGTGCCAGCAGCCTAACATTGGGCACTGAAGCTTTCTTT,CASSLTLGTEAFF
TRBJ1-6,-,TRBV4-3,TRBD1,TGCGCCAGCAGCCAATTACAGGGGCGCGGTTCACCCCTCCACTTT,CASSQLQGRGSPLHF
TRBJ1-2,-,TRBV18,-,TGTGCCAGCTCACCACTTGTCCCGGCGGGGACTAACTATGGCTACACCTTC,CASSPLVPAGTNYGYTF
TRBJ2-3,-,TRBV7-2,TRBD2,TGTGCCAGCAGCCTGGGACTAGCGGGGGGCGGAGATACGCAGTATTTT,CASSLGLAGGGDTQYF